The 8 T cell receptor beta chains reported below all come from one sample, sequenced in a study of identical twins. From the 5' RACE reads, TCRdb called clonotypes with MiXCR, one entry per CDR3 protein. The sample shows about 570,000 distinct CDR3 sequences, roughly 9.9% of them seen only once. This same sample was also part of a study on yellow fever vaccine responses in identical twins.

Sequences were obtained from PBMCs. The receptors here all came from a woman under 30 in good health.

This rearrangement joins TRBV27 to TRBJ2-3, with D uncertain. Trimming removed 4 bases from V and 2 bases from J, with 10 bases in between. This CDR3 region has 14 residues. Germline CDR1 and CDR2: MNHEY and SMNVEV (reference sequence). DNA of the CDR3: TGTGCCAGCAGTTGGGTCGACCTCACAGATACGCAGTATTTT. Amino acid sequence: CASSWVDLTDTQYF.

Only a few counts were recorded for this clonotype. The genes are TRBV3-1 and TRBJ2-3, with TRBD1 as a possible D gene (6 bases). V lost 4 bases and J lost 3, with 23 bases in between. Germline-derived CDR1 and CDR2 are LGHDT and YNNKEL (reference sequence). CDR3 length: 18 residues. The CDR3: CASSPHFRDTEGTDTQYF. CDR3 in DNA: TGTGCCAGCAGCCCCCACTTCCGGGACACAGAGGGGACAGATACGCAGTATTTT.

This clonotype occurred many times. The gene calls are TRBV6-2 or TRBV6-3 and TRBJ2-2; TRBD2 matches at 10 bases. The CDR3 contains 16 residues. The germline CDR1 and CDR2 sequences are MNHEY and SVGEGT. The ends lost 6 bases at V and 4 bases at J; junction bases unmatched: 8. For the CDR3, the DNA is TGTGCCAGCAGCTCAGCCCTAGCGGGAGCCACCGGGGAGCTGTTTTTT. Translated: CASSSALAGATGELFF.

This clonotype was seen repeatedly, ten times or more. V usage is TRBV6-1 and J usage is TRBJ1-2, with TRBD1 identical over 10 bases. V gave up 6 bases and J gave up 7 bases; unmatched junction bases: 5. Per the germline V gene, CDR1 is MNHNS and CDR2 is SASEGT. The length of the CDR3 is 13 residues. CDR3 in DNA: TGTGCCAGCAGGAGACAGGGGGCGCTTGGCTACACCTTC. It specifies CASRRQGALGYTF.

The V gene is TRBV20-1, the J gene TRBJ1-6; D gene ambiguous. V was pared by 3 bases and J by 0 bases, with 15 bases between. Germline CDR1 reads DFQATT; CDR2 reads SNEGSKA (reference sequence). CDR3 length equals 17 residues. CDR3 loop: CSASFPEASSYNSPLHF. CDR3 DNA sequence: TGCAGTGCTAGTTTTCCGGAGGCAAGCTCCTATAATTCACCCCTCCACTTT.

V gene TRBV29-1 combines with J gene TRBJ2-1; a possible D gene is TRBD2 (5 bases). V lost 5 bases to trimming and J lost 8 bases, with 19 bases between them. The CDR3 has 14 amino acids. Per germline, CDR1 SQVTM and CDR2 ANQGSEA. Written as DNA, the CDR3 is TGCAGCGTTTGGTCCGCGGACTCGAGTGATGAGCAGTTCTTC. This codes for CSVWSADSSDEQFF.

At least ten counts were recorded for this clonotype. The CDR3 region is CSARWGQGAREQYF. CDR3 in DNA: TGCAGTGCTAGATGGGGACAGGGGGCTCGGGAGCAGTACTTC. V gene TRBV20-1 combines with J gene TRBJ2-7, with 12 positions matching TRBD1. Losses at the gene ends were 2 bases for V and 7 bases for J; bases not matched to a gene: 6. Germline V gene data show CDR1 as DFQATT and CDR2 as SNEGSKA (reference sequence). The CDR3 sequence is 14 residues long.

This sequence joins TRBV7-8 and TRBJ2-2, with 8 bases identical to TRBD1. The CDR3 covers 18 residues. V was clipped by 1 base and J by 5 bases; unmatched bases: 12. Per the germline V gene, CDR1 is SGHVS and CDR2 is FQNEAQ. The CDR3 sequence is CASSLGQGALEWTGELFF. CDR3 nucleotides: TGTGCCAGCAGCTTAGGGCAGGGGGCATTGGAGTGGACCGGGGAGCTGTTTTTT.